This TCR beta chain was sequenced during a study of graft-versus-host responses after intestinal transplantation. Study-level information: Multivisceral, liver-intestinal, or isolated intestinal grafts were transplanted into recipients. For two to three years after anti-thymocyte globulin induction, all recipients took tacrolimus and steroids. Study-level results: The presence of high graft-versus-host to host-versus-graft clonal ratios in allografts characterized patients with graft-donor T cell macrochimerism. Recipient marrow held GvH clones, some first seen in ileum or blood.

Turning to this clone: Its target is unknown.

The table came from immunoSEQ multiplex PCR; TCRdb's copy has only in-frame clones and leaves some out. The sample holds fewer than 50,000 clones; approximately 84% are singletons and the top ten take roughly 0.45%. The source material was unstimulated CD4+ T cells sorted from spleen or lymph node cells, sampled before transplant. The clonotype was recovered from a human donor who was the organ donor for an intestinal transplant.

This CDR3 reads CASSPSGGKSYEQYF. CDR3 sequence (DNA): TGTGCCAGCAGTCCCAGCGGGGGTAAATCCTACGAGCAGTACTTC. This chain joins TRBV6-5 and TRBJ2-7; TRBD2 matches 8 bases. The CDR3 runs 15 residues. V trimming: 5 bases; J trimming: 1 base; junction bases outside the gene matches: 7. CDR1 MNHEY and CDR2 SVGAGI come from the germline V gene.